This T cell receptor (beta chain) originates from a study of CD4+ T cells in melanoma. Study findings and constraints: Reportedly, melanoma neoantigen-specific CD4+ T cells showed varied differentiation states. A reported correlation linked neoantigen-specific CD4+ T cells to CD8+, macrophage and B cell function.

The CDR3 is 13 residues long. Germline assignment: CDR1 ENHRY and CDR2 SYGVKD. V trimming: 8 bases; J trimming: 7 bases; junction bases outside the gene matches: 6. Assay: immunoSEQ multiplex PCR; the TCRdb copy retains only in-frame clones and omits some. The sample records more than 13,000 clones, 75% to 90% being singletons. This clone appeared once. Its target is not known. Specimen: cells from a culture (not recorded whether cultured in vitro). The V call is TRBV10-3, the J call TRBJ2-2; TRBD1 aligns across 8 bases. This receptor was identified in a human donor with melanoma. This chain's CDR3 is CAISDREHGELFF. CDR3 coding DNA: TGTGCCATCTCGGACAGGGAACACGGGGAGCTGTTTTTT.